This T cell receptor beta chain was captured by sequencing in a study of cytomegalovirus exposure and HLA in healthy donors. In the PCR, 60 Vbeta and 13 Jbeta primers were used. The method was immunoSEQ multiplex PCR; TCRdb's version includes in-frame clones alone and lacks a portion of them. The data contain 90,000 to 120,000 clones, 79% of them singletons. Material: PBMCs. The TCR comes from a woman in her forties in good health and CMV-seronegative.

CDR3 nucleotides: TGCGCCAGCAGCCAGGACCTAGCAGCGGGCATGGGGAATGAGCAGTTCTTC. Translating it yields CASSQDLAAGMGNEQFF. The gene calls are TRBV4-1 and TRBJ2-1; TRBD2 might be the D (6 bases). The CDR3 is 17 residues long. The V end lost 3 bases, the J end lost 7 bases, and 22 bases lay between the germline ends. CDR1 MGHRA and CDR2 YSYEKL come from the germline V gene.